This TCR beta chain derives from a study of blood T cell repertoires in COVID-19. As for the study in general: Sites across the United States, Italy and Spain contributed samples from acute and convalescent COVID-19. T cells, B-cell-depleted T cells, or PBMCs supplied cDNA or gDNA.

This clone was detected once. CDR1 and CDR2 from the germline V gene are SNHLY and FYNNEI. The V gene lost 4 bases and the J gene lost 2 bases, with 8 bases spanning the gap. The CDR3 consists of 13 residues. Original data processing: Reference gene primer amplification gave estimated nucleated cell counts. This table comes from immunoSEQ multiplex PCR, and its TCRdb copy is limited to in-frame clones, with some not included. That table gives V, J and clone size, and the DNA gave D and trimming. The data show roughly 150,000 clones, with approximately 82% seen just once and roughly 13% held by the top ten.

This TCR was sampled from a man aged 65-85 years who had recovered from COVID-19. The sample comprised peripheral blood. The rearrangement uses TRBV2 and TRBJ1-2, with D hard to call. The CDR3 DNA follows: TGTGCCAGCAGTGTGATACAAAACTATGGCTACACCTTC. It is translated as CASSVIQNYGYTF.